The sequence of this T cell receptor (beta chain) was determined in a study of shared clonotypes between healthy human individuals. Findings and limits, study-wide: Estimated richness values were generally larger in naive subsets than in memory subsets. Genetic and exposure-history diversity was limited by the few donors.

Sequenced by immunoSEQ multiplex PCR; TCRdb stores in-frame clones only, minus some. The table lists millions of clones, about 95% of them singletons. It was CD45RO-negative cells, positively selected for CCR7, that made up naive CD8 cells, with terminally differentiated effector memory CD45RA+ cells excluded. The donor population consisted of healthy HIV-negative adults with no recent acute infections or vaccinations. There were only Caucasian adults among the donors, and all lived in Nashville, Tennessee. To note about this clone: Its antigen remains unidentified.

Germline lookup yields CDR1 LNHDA and CDR2 SQIVND (reference sequence). The CDR3 is 13 amino acids. The germline V and J ends were trimmed by 8 bases and 1 base, with 11 bases remaining between them. This chain connects TRBV19 to TRBJ1-2; no clear D gene. This clonotype was obtained from a man aged 18-30 years in good health. Sample: naive CD8+ T cells sorted from blood. CDR3 bases: TGTGCCAGTGGCCCGAGGCTTAACTATGGCTACACCTTC. It codes for CASGPRLNYGYTF.